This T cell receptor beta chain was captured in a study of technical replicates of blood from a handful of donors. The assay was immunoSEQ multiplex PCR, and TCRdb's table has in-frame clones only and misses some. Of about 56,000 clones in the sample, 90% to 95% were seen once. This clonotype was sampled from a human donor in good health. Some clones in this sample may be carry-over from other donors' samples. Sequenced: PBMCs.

The CDR3 here is CASSLEGANTIYF. In nucleotides, the CDR3 is TGCGCCAGCAGCTTGGAGGGGGCGAACACCATATATTTT. The V and J genes are TRBV5-1 and TRBJ1-3; 7 bases map to TRBD1. CDR1 and CDR2 (germline): SGHRS, YFSETQ. V shed 0 bases, J shed 7 bases, and the junction held 1 base outside the gene matches. CDR3 size: 13 residues.